Listed here are 5 T cell receptor beta chains from one sample, sequenced in a study of cytomegalovirus exposure and HLA in healthy donors. Sequencing used immunoSEQ multiplex PCR; TCRdb keeps in-frame clones, though not all of them. This table holds more than 200,000 clones, 90% found once. Material: PBMCs. Receptors originate from a woman younger than 45 in good health and CMV-seronegative.

The V and J genes are TRBV28 and TRBJ2-7, with D perhaps TRBD2 (6 bases). V shed 3 bases and J shed 3 bases, with 15 bases lying between them. The germline V gene encodes CDR1 MDHEN and CDR2 SYDVKM. There are 15 residues in the CDR3. The CDR3 here is CASSFRGGTDYEQYF. The CDR3 DNA sequence: TGTGCCAGCAGTTTTCGGGGCGGGACGGACTACGAGCAGTACTTC.

The genes are TRBV25-1 and TRBJ2-7, with D tentatively TRBD1 (6 bases). Trimming took 3 bases from V and 3 from J, leaving 15 bases between them. The CDR3 runs to 15 residues. The germline V gene encodes CDR1 MGHDK and CDR2 SYGVNS. The CDR3 DNA is TGTGCCAGCAGTGACCCACACGGGACATTCTACGAGCAGTACTTC. It codes for CASSDPHGTFYEQYF.

This clone was picked up one time. Other DNA sequences of this sample code for an identical CDR3. This chain uses TRBV19 with TRBJ2-7, with D unclear. Trimming pared 5 bases from V and 7 bases from J, leaving 12 bases between. Germline CDR1 LNHDA, CDR2 SQIVND (reference sequence). CDR3 length: 12 amino acids. CDR3 sequence (DNA): TGTGCCAGTAGTCTTGGGCTGGGAGAGCAGTACTTC. This translates into CASSLGLGEQYF.

This rearrangement joins TRBV5-6 to TRBJ2-3; D remains unclear. Germline CDR1 is SGHDT and CDR2 is YYEEEE. The length of the CDR3 is 13 residues. V lost 4 bases, J lost 2 bases, and 8 bases lay in between. The CDR3 DNA is TGTGCCAGCAGCGCGCGAGCCACAGATACGCAGTATTTT. It yields the protein CASSARATDTQYF.

The chain combines TRBV27 with TRBJ2-1, with 10 positions matching TRBD2. The V segment lost 0 bases and the J segment 1 base; nucleotides outside the gene matches: 6. This CDR3 is built from 18 residues. The V gene's germline CDR1 is MNHEY and CDR2 SMNVEV (reference sequence). CDR3 sequence (DNA): TGTGCCAGCAGTTTATCGGTACTAGCGGGGTGGTCCTACAATGAGCAGTTCTTC. As protein: CASSLSVLAGWSYNEQFF.